A selection of T cell receptor beta chains follows, all from one sample in a study of blood T cell repertoires in COVID-19. Assay used: immunoSEQ multiplex PCR; TCRdb lists only in-frame clones, some missing. The sample carries about 120,000 clones, approximately 80% recorded once. Sequencing was carried out using peripheral blood. The origin of the receptors is a human donor in a cohort sampled during active COVID-19. Each CDR3 is given with its conserved first and last residue. A D gene is named only where the DNA matches it firmly. Where a row states a size, it is once, few, many or the class of an expanded clone; other rows omit it.

DNA: TGTGCCAGCAGTTCACTCCTTGGAAACACCATATATTTT; CDR3: CASSSLLGNTIYF; D: NA; size: once; V: TRBV6-5; J: TRBJ1-3
DNA: TGTGCCAGCAGTGAACTCCCGACAAGCTATGGCTACACCTTC; CDR3: CASSELPTSYGYTF; D: NA; size: NA; V: TRBV6-1; J: TRBJ1-2
DNA: TGTGCCATCGGCTTACAGGGCTACGAGCAGTACTTC; CDR3: CAIGLQGYEQYF; D: NA; size: NA; V: TRBV10-3; J: TRBJ2-7
DNA: TGTGCCACCAGCAGAGGAGGGCAGGGGCGCGATACCAAAAACATTCAGTACTTC; CDR3: CATSRGGQGRDTKNIQYF; D: NA; size: NA; V: TRBV15; J: TRBJ2-4
DNA: TGTGCCAGCAGCCAAGACCCTGACAGGGCAATTGGAAACACCATATATTTT; CDR3: CASSQDPDRAIGNTIYF; D: TRBD1; size: NA; V: TRBV3-1/TRBV3-2; J: TRBJ1-3
DNA: TGCGCCAGCAGCTTGAGGGGGATAGACACAGATACGCAGTATTTT; CDR3: CASSLRGIDTDTQYF; D: NA; size: NA; V: TRBV5-1; J: TRBJ2-3
DNA: TGTGCCAGCTCACCGAGACTAGCGGGGGGGCGGGATGAGCAGTTCTTC; CDR3: CASSPRLAGGRDEQFF; D: TRBD2; size: NA; V: TRBV18; J: TRBJ2-1
DNA: TGTGTCAGTAGTATTCGGACAGGAGACTACCAAGAGACCCAGTACTTC; CDR3: CVSSIRTGDYQETQYF; D: TRBD1; size: NA; V: TRBV19; J: TRBJ2-5
DNA: TGTGCCACTAGACAGGATCGTAATGAAAAACTGTTTTTT; CDR3: CATRQDRNEKLFF; D: NA; size: NA; V: TRBV6-5; J: TRBJ1-4
DNA: TGTGCCAGCTCACCACAAAGGACAGGGACCCACGAGCAGTACTTC; CDR3: CASSPQRTGTHEQYF; D: TRBD1; size: NA; V: TRBV18; J: TRBJ2-7
DNA: TGTGCCAGCAGCCAAGTAACCTCGCGCGGCTACACCTTC; CDR3: CASSQVTSRGYTF; D: NA; size: NA; V: TRBV3-1/TRBV3-2; J: TRBJ1-2
DNA: TGTGCCACCAGCAGGGGGCGCGCGGTCTCCTACAATGAGCAGTTCTTC; CDR3: CATSRGRAVSYNEQFF; D: NA; size: NA; V: TRBV15; J: TRBJ2-1
DNA: TGTGCCAGCAGTTACGCTAACCAGGGGACTAGCTCGGAAGAGACCCAGTACTTC; CDR3: CASSYANQGTSSEETQYF; D: TRBD2; size: NA; V: TRBV6-2/TRBV6-3; J: TRBJ2-5
DNA: TGTGCCAGCAGCGTAGCGACAGGGGGCGCCTATGGCTACACCTTC; CDR3: CASSVATGGAYGYTF; D: TRBD1; size: once; V: TRBV9; J: TRBJ1-2
DNA: TGTGCCAGCAGTGACTCAATGGGTCTGGGAGACTACGAGCAGTACTTC; CDR3: CASSDSMGLGDYEQYF; D: NA; size: NA; V: TRBV6-4; J: TRBJ2-7
DNA: TGTGCCAGCGGCGGTTCGAACACTGAAGCTTTCTTT; CDR3: CASGGSNTEAFF; D: NA; size: NA; V: TRBV11-2; J: TRBJ1-1
DNA: TGTGCCAGCAGTTTAGGGGTGGGAGGTGGCTACACCTTC; CDR3: CASSLGVGGGYTF; D: NA; size: NA; V: TRBV12-3/TRBV12-4; J: TRBJ1-2
DNA: TGTGCCAGTAGCCGTAGCTCTGGGGCCAACGTCCTGACTTTC; CDR3: CASSRSSGANVLTF; D: NA; size: NA; V: TRBV19; J: TRBJ2-6
DNA: TGTGCCAGCAGTGATCCCGGTCGGACACCTGGGGCCGGGGAGCTGTTTTTT; CDR3: CASSDPGRTPGAGELFF; D: NA; size: NA; V: TRBV2; J: TRBJ2-2
DNA: TGCGCCAGCAGCCCCGGGGGAGCCGCGGGGAACACCATATATTTT; CDR3: CASSPGGAAGNTIYF; D: NA; size: NA; V: TRBV5-1; J: TRBJ1-3
DNA: TGTGCCAGCAGCGTAGAACAGGGCAGAACGGAGCTGTTTTTT; CDR3: CASSVEQGRTELFF; D: NA; size: few; V: TRBV9; J: TRBJ2-2
DNA: TGTGCCATCAGGAACAGGAGCGACGAGCAGTACTTC; CDR3: CAIRNRSDEQYF; D: NA; size: NA; V: TRBV10-3; J: TRBJ2-7
DNA: TGTGCCAGCAGCCTTAGACAGAGCTCCTACAATGAGCAGTTCTTC; CDR3: CASSLRQSSYNEQFF; D: NA; size: NA; V: TRBV13; J: TRBJ2-1
DNA: TGTGCCAGCAGCCTGGGGACTAGCCAAGAGACCCAGTACTTC; CDR3: CASSLGTSQETQYF; D: TRBD2; size: NA; V: TRBV3-1/TRBV3-2; J: TRBJ2-5
DNA: TGTGCCAGCAGCCCAAGGGGGTTGGCGGATACGCAGTATTTT; CDR3: CASSPRGLADTQYF; D: NA; size: NA; V: TRBV6-5; J: TRBJ2-3
DNA: TGCGCCAGCAGCTCCCTTAGCGGGGGGGCCCCCACAGATACGCAGTATTTT; CDR3: CASSSLSGGAPTDTQYF; D: TRBD2; size: NA; V: TRBV5-1; J: TRBJ2-3
DNA: TGTGCCAGCAGTTTCCTCAGGGTCTCTAGCGGGGGGGCTGCAGATACGCAGTATTTT; CDR3: CASSFLRVSSGGAADTQYF; D: TRBD2; size: NA; V: TRBV28; J: TRBJ2-3
DNA: TGTGCCAGCAGCGCGGGACCAACGGGCACTGAAGCTTTCTTT; CDR3: CASSAGPTGTEAFF; D: NA; size: NA; V: TRBV5-6; J: TRBJ1-1
DNA: TGCGCCAGCAGGGATAGCGGGGGGCCCACAGATACGCAGTATTTT; CDR3: CASRDSGGPTDTQYF; D: TRBD2; size: NA; V: TRBV5-1; J: TRBJ2-3
DNA: TGTGCCAGCAGGCCACGACAGGGTTCGGGGGAGCAGTACTTC; CDR3: CASRPRQGSGEQYF; D: TRBD1; size: NA; V: TRBV27; J: TRBJ2-7
DNA: TGCGCCAGCAGCGAGGGACAGGGACGAGGAAACACCATATATTTT; CDR3: CASSEGQGRGNTIYF; D: TRBD1; size: NA; V: TRBV5-1; J: TRBJ1-3
DNA: TGTGCCAGCAGCGGGCGGACTAGCGGATCCTACGAGCAGTACTTC; CDR3: CASSGRTSGSYEQYF; D: TRBD2; size: NA; V: TRBV13; J: TRBJ2-7
DNA: TGCGCCAGCAGCCAAGGCCCTCTGACTAGCGGGGGAGAGACCCAGTACTTC; CDR3: CASSQGPLTSGGETQYF; D: TRBD2; size: few; V: TRBV4-1; J: TRBJ2-5
DNA: TGTGCCAGCAGCCCCGCCGGGGTATATGGCTACACCTTC; CDR3: CASSPAGVYGYTF; D: NA; size: once; V: TRBV7-6; J: TRBJ1-2
DNA: TGTGCCAGCAGCGGAGGGGGCCCAAACACCGGGGAGCTGTTTTTT; CDR3: CASSGGGPNTGELFF; D: NA; size: NA; V: TRBV5-6; J: TRBJ2-2
DNA: TGTGCCAGCAGCTTCCGACAGGGTCTGGCCACAGATACGCAGTATTTT; CDR3: CASSFRQGLATDTQYF; D: TRBD1; size: NA; V: TRBV5-8; J: TRBJ2-3
DNA: TGTGCCAGCAGCTATGGTAGACTCCGGTCGGATACGCAGTATTTT; CDR3: CASSYGRLRSDTQYF; D: NA; size: NA; V: TRBV7-2; J: TRBJ2-3
DNA: TGCGCCAGCAGCCCCCTAGCGGCCTCCTACAATGAGCAGTTCTTC; CDR3: CASSPLAASYNEQFF; D: TRBD2; size: few; V: TRBV4-1; J: TRBJ2-1
DNA: TGTGCCAGCAGCTTGGGGACAGACTACGAGCAGTACTTC; CDR3: CASSLGTDYEQYF; D: NA; size: NA; V: TRBV5-6; J: TRBJ2-7
DNA: TGTGCTAGTGCCATGGGACAGGACACAGATACGCAGTATTTT; CDR3: CASAMGQDTDTQYF; D: TRBD1; size: NA; V: TRBV12-5; J: TRBJ2-3
DNA: TGTGCCAGCAGTTTCCTTGGAGACACCGGGGAGCTGTTTTTT; CDR3: CASSFLGDTGELFF; D: NA; size: NA; V: TRBV28; J: TRBJ2-2
DNA: TGTGCCAGCAGTTACAGGGGGCGCGGCACCGGGGAGCTGTTTTTT; CDR3: CASSYRGRGTGELFF; D: TRBD1; size: NA; V: TRBV6-2/TRBV6-3; J: TRBJ2-2
DNA: TGTGCCAGCAGCTTAGGAGGGCTCTACGAGCAGTACTTC; CDR3: CASSLGGLYEQYF; D: NA; size: NA; V: TRBV11-3; J: TRBJ2-7
DNA: TGTGCCAGCAGCGCCCCGGGACAGGTGAACACTGAAGCTTTCTTT; CDR3: CASSAPGQVNTEAFF; D: TRBD1; size: NA; V: TRBV9; J: TRBJ1-1
DNA: TGTGCCAGCAGCTCCGGGACAGGGGGCTCGCGGGGAAACACCATATATTTT; CDR3: CASSSGTGGSRGNTIYF; D: TRBD1; size: NA; V: TRBV7-2; J: TRBJ1-3
DNA: TGCGCCAGCAGCCAACCAGGGGACACCGGGGAGCTGTTTTTT; CDR3: CASSQPGDTGELFF; D: NA; size: NA; V: TRBV4-1; J: TRBJ2-2
DNA: TGCACCACCTGTTCCCTGGAGCAGTTCTTC; CDR3: CTTCSLEQFF; D: NA; size: NA; V: TRBV1; J: TRBJ2-1
DNA: TGTGCCAGCAGCCGGACAGGGGGCCTCAATCAGCCCCAGCATTTT; CDR3: CASSRTGGLNQPQHF; D: TRBD1; size: NA; V: TRBV6-2/TRBV6-3; J: TRBJ1-5
DNA: TGTGCCAGCAGCTTGGGTCTAGCGGGGGGACTCACCACAGATACGCAGTATTTT; CDR3: CASSLGLAGGLTTDTQYF; D: TRBD2; size: NA; V: TRBV5-4; J: TRBJ2-3
DNA: TGTGCCACCAGCAGAGATCGTGGCCCCTCCTACGAGCAGTACTTC; CDR3: CATSRDRGPSYEQYF; D: NA; size: NA; V: TRBV15; J: TRBJ2-7